Sequencing of this T cell receptor beta chain was carried out in a study of identical twins. Study-wide results and caveats: Cord blood beta clonotypes present at high abundance carried fewer insertions; no such pattern appeared in memory repertoires.

Via MiXCR, TCRdb re-called the 5' RACE reads, giving one row per CDR3 protein. The sample has some 630,000 distinct CDR3 sequences; just over 7% are singletons. With regard to this clonotype: Its antigen remains unidentified.

This same sample was also taken into another study, of yellow fever vaccine responses in identical twins.

Sequencing was done on a sample of PBMCs. The receptor's source is a woman under 30 in good health.

As DNA, the CDR3 is TGTGCCAGCAGCTTTAGGTCAGCGGGAGAAACAAATGAGCAGTTCTTC. It codes for CASSFRSAGETNEQFF. V and J are TRBV9 and TRBJ2-1; 8 bases line up with TRBD2. The V gene's germline CDR1 is SGDLS and CDR2 YYNGEE. Losses at the gene ends were 4 bases for V and 7 bases for J; bases not matched to a gene: 13. The CDR3 loop spans 16 amino acids.